This T cell receptor (beta chain) originates from a study of blood T cell repertoires in COVID-19. The overall study: Sites across the United States, Italy and Spain contributed samples from acute and convalescent COVID-19. The analysed material was cDNA or gDNA that came from T cells, B-cell-depleted T cells, or PBMCs.

As originally analysed: For nucleated cells, counts were estimated from reference gene primer amplification. This table comes from immunoSEQ multiplex PCR, and its TCRdb copy is limited to in-frame clones, with some not included. V, J and clone size were drawn from that table, and D and trimming were deduced from the DNA. Of some 420,000 clones listed, roughly nine tenths were seen once; the top ten hold 0.9% to 1.2%. Trimming cost V 5 bases and J 5 bases; bases outside gene matches: 12. CDR3 length: 16 amino acids. Germline CDR1 is SGHAT and CDR2 is FQNNGV. In terms of age and location, participants ranged from roughly 18 to 90 years and lived in about two dozen US areas.

The TCR originated in a man under 40 who had recovered from COVID-19. The rearrangement joins TRBV11-2 to TRBJ2-5; 9 bases match TRBD2. Specimen: PBMCs or T cells enriched from blood (not recorded which). CDR3 DNA: TGTGCCAGCAGCATTAGCGGGAGTGTTCAGAGGGAGACCCAGTACTTC. As protein: CASSISGSVQRETQYF. Full variable domain (missing parts from reference TRBV11-2 and TRBJ2-5): EAGVAQSPRYKIIEKRQSVAFWCNPISGHATLYWYQQILGQGPKLLIQFQNNGVVDDSQLPKDRFSAERLKGVDSTLKIQPAKLEDSAVYLCASSISGSVQRETQYFGPGTRLLVL.